Below are 2 T cell receptor beta chains sequenced from a single sample in a study of CD8 T cells in Susac syndrome. Random hexamers served to reverse transcribe roughly 0.45 to 1 ug RNA. MiXCR, run by TCRdb on the immunoSEQ multiplex PCR reads, gives a single entry per CDR3 protein. The sample yields 120,000 to 150,000 distinct CDR3 sequences, approximately 93% seen once. Sequenced material: CD4+ T cells from PBMCs. The receptor set was obtained from a human donor in good health.

V is TRBV2 and J is TRBJ2-1; D remains unclear. Trimming shortened V by 4 bases and J by 4 bases, and 5 bases separated the two germline ends. Germline V CDR1 and CDR2: SNHLY, FYNNEI. The CDR3 has 12 amino acids. This CDR3 reads CASSGLYNEQFF. The DNA for the CDR3 is TGTGCCAGCAGTGGACTTTACAATGAGCAGTTCTTC.

In nucleotides, the CDR3 is TGTGCCAGCAGTTTATCCGGGCGGGAGGACCCTACGGAGCAGTACTTC. Protein product: CASSLSGREDPTEQYF. V gene TRBV27 combines with J gene TRBJ2-7; 8 bases line up with TRBD2. Trimming at V came to 0 bases and at J to 7 bases, leaving 11 bases not matched to a gene. The CDR3 covers 16 residues. Germline CDR1 MNHEY, CDR2 SMNVEV (reference sequence).